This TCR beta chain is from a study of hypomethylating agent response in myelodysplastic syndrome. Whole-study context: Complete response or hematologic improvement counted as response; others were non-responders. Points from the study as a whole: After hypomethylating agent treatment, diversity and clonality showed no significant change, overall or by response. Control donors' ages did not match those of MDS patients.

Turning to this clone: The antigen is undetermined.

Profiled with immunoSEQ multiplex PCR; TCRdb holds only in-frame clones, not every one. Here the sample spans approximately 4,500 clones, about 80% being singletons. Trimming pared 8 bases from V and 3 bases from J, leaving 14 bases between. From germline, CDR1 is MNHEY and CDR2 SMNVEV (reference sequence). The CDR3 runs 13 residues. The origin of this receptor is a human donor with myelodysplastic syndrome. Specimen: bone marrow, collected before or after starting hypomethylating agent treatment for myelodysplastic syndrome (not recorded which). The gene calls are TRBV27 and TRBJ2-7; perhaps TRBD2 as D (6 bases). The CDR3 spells CASGLAADYEQYF. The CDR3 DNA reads TGTGCCAGCGGATTAGCGGCAGACTACGAGCAGTACTTC.